Given below is one T cell receptor (beta chain) in context. The antigen is not known. There were no participants with HIV treated outside the United States. The data were taken from a study of long-term antiretroviral therapy in people with HIV. Study-level findings and limits: The study found that diversity rose after ART but stayed below transplant donor controls. Blood specimens, gathered between about 2003 and 2018, were possibly obtained under older ART regimens.

Version v3.0 of the immunoSEQ assay was performed at survey level. The data were produced by immunoSEQ multiplex PCR, yet TCRdb's version contains in-frame clones alone and is incomplete. The table lists around 9,200 clones, 78% of them singletons. The receptor's source is a man in his forties or fifties with HIV. This material consisted of unsorted PBMCs, taken 0.6 years before starting antiretroviral therapy.

The CDR3 reads CASSVGQDPSGNTIYF. CDR3 DNA sequence: TGTGCCAGCAGCGTAGGTCAGGATCCCTCTGGAAACACCATATATTTT. V gene TRBV9 combines with J gene TRBJ1-3; D is undetermined. Germline V lookup: CDR1 SGDLS, CDR2 YYNGEE. This CDR3 contains 16 residues. Trimming removed 0 bases from V and 0 bases from J, with 10 bases in between.